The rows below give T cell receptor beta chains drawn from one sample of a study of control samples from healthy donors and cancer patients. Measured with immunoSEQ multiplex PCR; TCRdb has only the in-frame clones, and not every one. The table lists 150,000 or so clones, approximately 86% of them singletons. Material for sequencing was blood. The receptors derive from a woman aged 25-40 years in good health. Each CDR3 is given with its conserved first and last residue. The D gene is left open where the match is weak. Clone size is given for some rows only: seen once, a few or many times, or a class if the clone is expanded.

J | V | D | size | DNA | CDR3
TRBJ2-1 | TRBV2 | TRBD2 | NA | TGTGCCAGCAGTGAGGGAGGGGCAGGGAAAGATGAGCAGTTCTTC | CASSEGGAGKDEQFF
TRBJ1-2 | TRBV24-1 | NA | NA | TGTGCCACCAGTGATGAACAGATCTCCTATGGCTACACCTTC | CATSDEQISYGYTF
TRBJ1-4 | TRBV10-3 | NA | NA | TGTGCCATTCAGGGACTTCCCCGCGAAAAACTGTTTTTT | CAIQGLPREKLFF
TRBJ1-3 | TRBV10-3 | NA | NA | TGTGCCATCAAGGCCCTTGGAAACACCATATATTTT | CAIKALGNTIYF
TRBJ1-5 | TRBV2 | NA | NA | TGTGCCAGCAGTGTCCAGGGTCTTAGCAATCAGCCCCAGCATTTT | CASSVQGLSNQPQHF
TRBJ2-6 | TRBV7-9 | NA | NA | TGTGCCAGCAGCTTAGGCTCGTTTGGGGCCAACGTCCTGACTTTC | CASSLGSFGANVLTF
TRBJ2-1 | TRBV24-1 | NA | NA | TGTGCCACCAGTGATTTGACTTCGTCCGGGGCTTACAATGAGCAGTTCTTC | CATSDLTSSGAYNEQFF
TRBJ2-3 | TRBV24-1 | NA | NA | TGTGCCACCAGTGCCTGGGGAGGAGATACGCAGTATTTT | CATSAWGGDTQYF
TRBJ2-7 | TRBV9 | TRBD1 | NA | TGTGCCAGCAGCGGGGGACAGGTTAAAAGCTCCTACGAGCAGTACTTC | CASSGGQVKSSYEQYF
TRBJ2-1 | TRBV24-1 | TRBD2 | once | TGTGCCACCAGTCTACCGGGACTAGCGGCCAATGAGCAGTTCTTC | CATSLPGLAANEQFF